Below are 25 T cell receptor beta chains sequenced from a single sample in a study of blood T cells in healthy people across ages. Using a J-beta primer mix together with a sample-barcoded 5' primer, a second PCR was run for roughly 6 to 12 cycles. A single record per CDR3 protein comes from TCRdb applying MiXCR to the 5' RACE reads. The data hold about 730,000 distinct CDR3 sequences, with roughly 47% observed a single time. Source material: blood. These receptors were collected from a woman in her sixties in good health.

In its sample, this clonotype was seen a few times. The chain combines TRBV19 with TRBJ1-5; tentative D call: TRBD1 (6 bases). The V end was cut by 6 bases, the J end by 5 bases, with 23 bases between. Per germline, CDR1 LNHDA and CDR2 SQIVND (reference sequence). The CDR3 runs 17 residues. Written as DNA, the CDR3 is TGTGCCAGTAGGTCTGGACAGCGAAATTACGTTCATCAGCCCCAGCATTTT. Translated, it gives CASRSGQRNYVHQPQHF.

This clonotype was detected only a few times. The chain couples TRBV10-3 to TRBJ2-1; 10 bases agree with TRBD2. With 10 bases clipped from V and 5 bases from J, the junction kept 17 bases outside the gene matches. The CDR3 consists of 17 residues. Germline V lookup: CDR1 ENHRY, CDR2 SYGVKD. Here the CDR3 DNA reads TGTGCCACGAGGAGCGGGGTTAGCGGGAGGACAAACAATGAGCAGTTCTTC. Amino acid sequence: CATRSGVSGRTNNEQFF.

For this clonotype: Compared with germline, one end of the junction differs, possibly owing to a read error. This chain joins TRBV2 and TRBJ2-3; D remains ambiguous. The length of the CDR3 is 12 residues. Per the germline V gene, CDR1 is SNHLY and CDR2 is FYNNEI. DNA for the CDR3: TGTACCAGCACCTTCACCACAGATACGCAGTATTTT. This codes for CTSTFTTDTQYF.

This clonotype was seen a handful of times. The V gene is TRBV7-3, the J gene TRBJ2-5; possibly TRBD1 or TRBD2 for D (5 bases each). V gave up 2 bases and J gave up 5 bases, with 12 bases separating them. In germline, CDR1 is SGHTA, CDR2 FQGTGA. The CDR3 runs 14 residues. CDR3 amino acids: CASSLGIGTETQYF. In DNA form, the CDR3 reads TGTGCCAGCAGCTTAGGAATAGGGACGGAGACCCAGTACTTC.

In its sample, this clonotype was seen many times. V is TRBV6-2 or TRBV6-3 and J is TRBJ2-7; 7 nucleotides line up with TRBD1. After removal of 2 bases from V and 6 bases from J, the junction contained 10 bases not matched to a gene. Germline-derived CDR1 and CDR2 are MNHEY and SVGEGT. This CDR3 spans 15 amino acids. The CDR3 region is CASSYKGARWLEQYF. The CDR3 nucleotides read TGTGCCAGCAGTTACAAGGGGGCTAGATGGCTCGAGCAGTACTTC.

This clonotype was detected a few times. CDR3 sequence (DNA): TGTGCCAGCAGCCAAGTGGGCTCACCCCTCCACTTT. Its protein product is CASSQVGSPLHF. The chain employs TRBV14 and TRBJ1-6; D remains unclear. CDR3 length equals 12 residues. V was pared by 1 base and J by 10 bases, with 5 bases between. Germline V gene lookup returns CDR1 SGHDN and CDR2 FVKESK.

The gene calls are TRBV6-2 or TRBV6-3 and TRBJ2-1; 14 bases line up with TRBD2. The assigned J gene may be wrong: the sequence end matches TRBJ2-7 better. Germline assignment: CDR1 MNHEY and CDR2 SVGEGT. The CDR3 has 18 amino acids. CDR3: CASSYRGTSGRSYNEQYF. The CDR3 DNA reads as TGTGCCAGCAGTTACCGCGGGACTAGCGGGAGAAGCTACAATGAGCAGTACTTC.

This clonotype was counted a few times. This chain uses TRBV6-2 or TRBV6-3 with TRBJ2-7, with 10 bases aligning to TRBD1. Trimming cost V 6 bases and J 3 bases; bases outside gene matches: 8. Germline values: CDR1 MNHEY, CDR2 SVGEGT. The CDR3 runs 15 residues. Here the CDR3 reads CASRSRTGGFYEQYF. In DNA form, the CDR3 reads TGTGCCAGCAGGAGCCGGACAGGGGGATTCTACGAGCAGTACTTC.

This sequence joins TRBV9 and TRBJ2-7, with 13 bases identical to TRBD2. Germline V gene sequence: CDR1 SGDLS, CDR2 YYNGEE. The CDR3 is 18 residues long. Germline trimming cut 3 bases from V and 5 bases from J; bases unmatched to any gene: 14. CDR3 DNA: TGTGCCAGCAGCGCTACGCCCTCGGGACTAGCGGGGCTGAACGAGCAGTACTTC. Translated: CASSATPSGLAGLNEQYF.

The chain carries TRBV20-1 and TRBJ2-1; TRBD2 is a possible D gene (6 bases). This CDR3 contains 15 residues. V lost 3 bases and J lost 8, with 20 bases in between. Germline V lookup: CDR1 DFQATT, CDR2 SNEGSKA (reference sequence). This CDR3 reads CSASAAVGGVYEQFF. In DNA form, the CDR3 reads TGCAGTGCTAGTGCGGCCGTGGGCGGGGTCTATGAGCAGTTCTTC.

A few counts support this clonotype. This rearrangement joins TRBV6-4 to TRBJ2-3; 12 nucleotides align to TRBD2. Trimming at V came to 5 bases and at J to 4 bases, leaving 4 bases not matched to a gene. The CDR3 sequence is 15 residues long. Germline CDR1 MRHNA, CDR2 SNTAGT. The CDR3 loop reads CASSSASGGADTQYF. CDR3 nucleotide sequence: TGTGCCAGCAGTTCGGCTAGCGGGGGGGCAGATACGCAGTATTTT.

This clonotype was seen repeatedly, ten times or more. CDR3 bases: TGTGCCAGCAGCGCTAGTGGGGTCAACAATGAGCAGTTCTTC. Encoded protein: CASSASGVNNEQFF. The chain links TRBV7-2 to TRBJ2-1; D is unresolved. Germline lookup yields CDR1 SGHTA and CDR2 FQGNSA. This CDR3 is built from 14 residues. The V gene lost 5 bases and the J gene lost 5 bases, with 13 bases spanning the gap.

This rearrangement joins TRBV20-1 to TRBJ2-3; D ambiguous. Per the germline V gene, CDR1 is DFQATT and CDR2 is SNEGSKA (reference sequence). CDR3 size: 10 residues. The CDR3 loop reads CSLDTDTQYF. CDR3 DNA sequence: TGCAGCCTCGACACAGATACGCAGTATTTT.

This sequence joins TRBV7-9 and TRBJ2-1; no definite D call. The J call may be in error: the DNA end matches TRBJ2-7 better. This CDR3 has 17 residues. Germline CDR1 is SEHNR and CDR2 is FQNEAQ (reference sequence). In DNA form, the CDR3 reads TGTGCCAGCAGCTTAGTTCTGATTAGTAACTTCTTCAATGAGCAGTACTTC. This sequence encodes CASSLVLISNFFNEQYF.

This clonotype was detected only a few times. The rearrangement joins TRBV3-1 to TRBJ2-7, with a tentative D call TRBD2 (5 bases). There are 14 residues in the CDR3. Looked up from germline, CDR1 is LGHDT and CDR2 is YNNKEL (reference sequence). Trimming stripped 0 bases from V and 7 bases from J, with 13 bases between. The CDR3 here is CASSQEASMMEQYF. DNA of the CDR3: TGTGCCAGCAGCCAAGAGGCTAGCATGATGGAGCAGTACTTC.

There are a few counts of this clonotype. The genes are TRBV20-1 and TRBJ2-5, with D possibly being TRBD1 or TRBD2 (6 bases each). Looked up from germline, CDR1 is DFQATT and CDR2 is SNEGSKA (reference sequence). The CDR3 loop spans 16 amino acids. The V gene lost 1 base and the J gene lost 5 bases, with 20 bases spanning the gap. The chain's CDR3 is CSARVTAGEDAETQYF. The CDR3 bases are TGCAGTGCTAGAGTTACGGCAGGGGAGGACGCCGAGACCCAGTACTTC.

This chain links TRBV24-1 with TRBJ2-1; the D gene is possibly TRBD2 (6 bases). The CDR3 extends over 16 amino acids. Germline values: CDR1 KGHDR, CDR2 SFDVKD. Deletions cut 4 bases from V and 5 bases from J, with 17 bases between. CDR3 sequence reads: CATSDHAGRTNNEQFF. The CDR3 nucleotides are TGTGCCACCAGTGACCATGCGGGGCGGACCAACAATGAGCAGTTCTTC.

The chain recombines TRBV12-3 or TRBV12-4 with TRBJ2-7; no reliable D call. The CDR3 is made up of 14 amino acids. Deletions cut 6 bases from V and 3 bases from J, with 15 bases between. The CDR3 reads CASSARPKVYEQYF. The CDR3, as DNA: TGTGCCAGCAGCGCGAGACCGAAGGTCTACGAGCAGTACTTC.

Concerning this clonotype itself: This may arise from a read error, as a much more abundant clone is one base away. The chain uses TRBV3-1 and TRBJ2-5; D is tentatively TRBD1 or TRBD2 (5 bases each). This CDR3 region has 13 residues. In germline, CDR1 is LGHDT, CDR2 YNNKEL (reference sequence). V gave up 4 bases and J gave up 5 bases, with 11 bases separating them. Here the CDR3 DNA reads TGTGCCAGCAGCCGGGGGACGGTGGAGACCCAGTACTTC. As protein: CASSRGTVETQYF.

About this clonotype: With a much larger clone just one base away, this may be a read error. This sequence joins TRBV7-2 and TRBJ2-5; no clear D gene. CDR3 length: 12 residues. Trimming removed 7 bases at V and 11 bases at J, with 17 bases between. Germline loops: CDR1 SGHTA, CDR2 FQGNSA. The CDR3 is CASTSLGNEQYF. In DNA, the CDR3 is TGTGCCAGCACCTCTTTAGGCAATGAGCAGTACTTC.

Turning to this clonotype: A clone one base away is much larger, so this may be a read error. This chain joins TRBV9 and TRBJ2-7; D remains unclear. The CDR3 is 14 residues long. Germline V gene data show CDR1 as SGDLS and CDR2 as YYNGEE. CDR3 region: CANSVGTPHYEQYF. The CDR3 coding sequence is TGTGCCAACAGCGTAGGAACTCCCCACTACGAGCAGTACTTC.

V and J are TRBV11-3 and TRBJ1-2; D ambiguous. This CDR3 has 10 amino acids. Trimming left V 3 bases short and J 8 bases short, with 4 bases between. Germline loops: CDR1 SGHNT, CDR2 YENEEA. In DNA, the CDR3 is TGTGCCAGCAGCTTTCGCGGCTACACCTTC. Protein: CASSFRGYTF. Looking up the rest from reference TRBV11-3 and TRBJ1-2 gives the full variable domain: EAGVVQSPRYKIIEKKQPVAFWCNPISGHNTLYWYLQNLGQGPELLIRYENEEAVDDSQLPKDRFSAERLKGVDSTLKIQPAELGDSAVYLCASSFRGYTFGSGTRLTVV.

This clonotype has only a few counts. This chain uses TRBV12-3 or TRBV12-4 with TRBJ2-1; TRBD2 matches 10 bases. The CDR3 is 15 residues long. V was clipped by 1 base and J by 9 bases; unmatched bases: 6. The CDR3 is CASSLGNLAGVEQFF. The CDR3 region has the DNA TGTGCCAGCAGTTTAGGAAATCTAGCGGGAGTTGAGCAGTTCTTC.

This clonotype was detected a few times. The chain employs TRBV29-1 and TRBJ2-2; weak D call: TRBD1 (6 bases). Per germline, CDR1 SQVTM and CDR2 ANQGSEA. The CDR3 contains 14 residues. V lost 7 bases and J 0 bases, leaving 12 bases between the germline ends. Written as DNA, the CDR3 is TGCAGCGCAACGGACAGAACGAACACCGGGGAGCTGTTTTTT. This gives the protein CSATDRTNTGELFF.

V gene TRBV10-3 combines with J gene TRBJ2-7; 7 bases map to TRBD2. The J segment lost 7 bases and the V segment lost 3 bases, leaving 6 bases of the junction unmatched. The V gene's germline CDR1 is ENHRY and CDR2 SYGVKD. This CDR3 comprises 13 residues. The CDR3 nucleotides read TGTGCCATCAGTGATGGGGACTACAATGAGCAGTACTTC. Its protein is CAISDGDYNEQYF.